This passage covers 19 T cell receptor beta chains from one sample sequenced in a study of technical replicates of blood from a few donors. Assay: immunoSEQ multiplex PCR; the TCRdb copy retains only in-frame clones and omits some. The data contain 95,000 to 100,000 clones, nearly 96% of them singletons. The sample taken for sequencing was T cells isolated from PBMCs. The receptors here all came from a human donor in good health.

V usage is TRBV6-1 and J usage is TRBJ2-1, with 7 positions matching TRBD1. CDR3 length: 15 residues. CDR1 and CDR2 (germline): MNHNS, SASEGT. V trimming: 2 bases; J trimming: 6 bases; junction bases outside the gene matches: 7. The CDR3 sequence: CASSERDRELNEQFF. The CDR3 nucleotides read TGTGCCAGCAGTGAACGTGACAGGGAACTCAATGAGCAGTTCTTC.

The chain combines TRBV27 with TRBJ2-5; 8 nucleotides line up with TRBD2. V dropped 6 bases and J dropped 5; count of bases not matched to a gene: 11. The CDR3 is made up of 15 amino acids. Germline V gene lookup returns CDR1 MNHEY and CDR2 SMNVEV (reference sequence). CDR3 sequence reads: CASRSGGLNVETQYF. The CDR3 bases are TGTGCCAGCAGAAGCGGGGGACTTAACGTGGAGACCCAGTACTTC.

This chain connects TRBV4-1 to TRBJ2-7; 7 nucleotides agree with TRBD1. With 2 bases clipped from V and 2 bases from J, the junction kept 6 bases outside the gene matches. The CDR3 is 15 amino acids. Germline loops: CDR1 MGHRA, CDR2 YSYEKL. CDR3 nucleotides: TGCGCCAGCAGCCAACCGGGACAGTCCCCCTACGAGCAGTACTTC. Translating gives CASSQPGQSPYEQYF.

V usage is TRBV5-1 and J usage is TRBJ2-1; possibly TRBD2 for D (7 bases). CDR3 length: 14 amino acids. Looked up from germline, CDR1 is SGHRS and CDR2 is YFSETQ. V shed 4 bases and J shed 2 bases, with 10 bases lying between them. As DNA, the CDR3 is TGCGCCAGCAGCCTGGGGGGGCCCTACAATGAGCAGTTCTTC. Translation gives CASSLGGPYNEQFF.

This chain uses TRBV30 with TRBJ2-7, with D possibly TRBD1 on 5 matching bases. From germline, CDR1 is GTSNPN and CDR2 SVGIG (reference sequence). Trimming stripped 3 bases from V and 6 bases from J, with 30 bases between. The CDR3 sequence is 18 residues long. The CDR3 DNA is TGTGCCTGGAGCGCGGAACTCGACAGCCCAATCTATTGGGGCGAGCAGTACTTC. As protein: CAWSAELDSPIYWGEQYF. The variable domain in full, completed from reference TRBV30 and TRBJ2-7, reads SQTIHQWPATLVQPVGSPLSLECTVEGTSNPNLYWYRQAAGRGLQLLFYSVGIGQISSEVPQNLSASRPQDRQFILSSKKLLLSDSGFYLCAWSAELDSPIYWGEQYFGPGTRLTVT.

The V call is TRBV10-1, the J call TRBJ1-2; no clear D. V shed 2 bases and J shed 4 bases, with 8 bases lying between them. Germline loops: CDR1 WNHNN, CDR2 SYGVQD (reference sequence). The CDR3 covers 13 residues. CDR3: CASSEAGGYGYTF. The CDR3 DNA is TGCGCCAGCAGTGAGGCCGGCGGCTATGGCTACACCTTC.

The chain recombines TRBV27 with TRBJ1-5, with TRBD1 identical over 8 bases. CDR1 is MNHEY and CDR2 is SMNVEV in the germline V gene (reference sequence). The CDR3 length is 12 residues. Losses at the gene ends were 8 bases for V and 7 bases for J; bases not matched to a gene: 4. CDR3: CASGTGIQPQHF. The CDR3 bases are TGTGCCAGCGGGACAGGAATACAGCCCCAGCATTTT.

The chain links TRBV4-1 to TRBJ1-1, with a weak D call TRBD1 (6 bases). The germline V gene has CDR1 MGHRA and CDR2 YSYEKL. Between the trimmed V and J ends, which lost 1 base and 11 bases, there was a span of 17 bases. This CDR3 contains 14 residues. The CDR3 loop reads CASSQGGQGLGAFF. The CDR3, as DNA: TGCGCCAGCAGCCAAGGAGGCCAGGGGCTTGGGGCTTTCTTT.

The CDR3 DNA follows: TGTGCCAGCAGCTTTGGAGGGAAAGAGACCCAGTACTTC. Amino acids: CASSFGGKETQYF. The chain links TRBV7-3 to TRBJ2-5, with D tentatively TRBD2 (6 bases). V was clipped by 3 bases and J by 3 bases, with 8 bases between them. Germline V gives CDR1 SGHTA, CDR2 FQGTGA. The CDR3 sequence is 13 residues long.

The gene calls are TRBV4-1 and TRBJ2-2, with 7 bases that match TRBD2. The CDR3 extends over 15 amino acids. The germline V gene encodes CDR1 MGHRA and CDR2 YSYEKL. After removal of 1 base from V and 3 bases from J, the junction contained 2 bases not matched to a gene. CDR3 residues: CASSQAGGDTGELFF. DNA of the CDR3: TGCGCCAGCAGCCAAGCGGGAGGTGACACCGGGGAGCTGTTTTTT.

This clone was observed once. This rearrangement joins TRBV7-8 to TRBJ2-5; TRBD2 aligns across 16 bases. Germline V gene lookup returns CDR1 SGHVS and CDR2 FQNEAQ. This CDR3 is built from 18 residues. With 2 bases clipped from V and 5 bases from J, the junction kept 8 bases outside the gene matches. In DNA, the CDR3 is TGTGCCAGCAGCTTACCCGGGACTAGCGGGGGGGCCTTGGAGACCCAGTACTTC. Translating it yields CASSLPGTSGGALETQYF.

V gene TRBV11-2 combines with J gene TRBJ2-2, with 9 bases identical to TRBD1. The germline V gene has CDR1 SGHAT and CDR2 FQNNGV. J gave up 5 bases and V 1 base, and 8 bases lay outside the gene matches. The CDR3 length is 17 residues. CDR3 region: CASSLGSGTGYTGELFF. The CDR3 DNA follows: TGTGCCAGCAGCTTAGGTTCCGGGACAGGGTATACCGGGGAGCTGTTTTTT.

As DNA, the CDR3 is TGTGCCAGTAGTCGCGCGACAGGGATGAACACTGAAGCTTTCTTT. Encoded protein: CASSRATGMNTEAFF. The chain uses TRBV19 and TRBJ1-1, with TRBD1 identical over 7 bases. The V gene's germline CDR1 is LNHDA and CDR2 SQIVND (reference sequence). V lost 5 bases, J lost 0 bases, and 6 bases stayed unmatched. The CDR3 is 15 residues long.

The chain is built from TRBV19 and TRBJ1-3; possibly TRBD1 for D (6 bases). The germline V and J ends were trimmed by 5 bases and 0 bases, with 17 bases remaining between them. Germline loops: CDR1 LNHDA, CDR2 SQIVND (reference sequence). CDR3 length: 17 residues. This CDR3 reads CASSVATGSYSGNTIYF. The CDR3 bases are TGTGCCAGTAGTGTCGCGACAGGATCCTACTCTGGAAACACCATATATTTT.

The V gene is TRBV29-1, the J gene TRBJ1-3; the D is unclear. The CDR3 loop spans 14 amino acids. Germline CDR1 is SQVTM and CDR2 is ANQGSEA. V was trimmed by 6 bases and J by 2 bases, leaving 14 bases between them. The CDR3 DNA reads TGCAGCGTCGCTCATCGGGGAGCTGGAAACACCATATATTTT. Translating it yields CSVAHRGAGNTIYF.

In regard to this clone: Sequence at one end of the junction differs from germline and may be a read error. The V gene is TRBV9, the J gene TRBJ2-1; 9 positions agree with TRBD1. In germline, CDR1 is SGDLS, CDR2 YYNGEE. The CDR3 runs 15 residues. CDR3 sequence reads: CASSSPGQGYYEQFF. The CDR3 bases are TGTGCCAGCAGCTCACCGGGACAGGGCTACTATGAGCAGTTCTTC. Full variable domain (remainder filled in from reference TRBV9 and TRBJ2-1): DSGVTQTPKHLITATGQRVTLRCSPRSGDLSVYWYQQSLDQGLQFLIQYYNGEERAKGNILERFSAQQFPDLHSELNLSSLELGDSALYFCASSSPGQGYYEQFFGPGTRLTVL.

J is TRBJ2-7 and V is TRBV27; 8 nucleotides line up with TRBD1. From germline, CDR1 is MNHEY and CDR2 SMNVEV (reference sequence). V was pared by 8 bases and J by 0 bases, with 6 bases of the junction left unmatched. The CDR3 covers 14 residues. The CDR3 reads CASRPGTGSYEQYF. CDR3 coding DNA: TGTGCCAGCCGACCGGGGACAGGCTCCTACGAGCAGTACTTC.

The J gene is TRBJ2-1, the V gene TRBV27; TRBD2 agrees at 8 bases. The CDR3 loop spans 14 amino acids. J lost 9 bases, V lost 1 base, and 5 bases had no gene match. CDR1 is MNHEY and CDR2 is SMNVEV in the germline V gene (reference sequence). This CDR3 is CASSLFRTSTEQFF. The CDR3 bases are TGTGCCAGCAGTTTATTTCGGACTAGCACTGAGCAGTTCTTC.

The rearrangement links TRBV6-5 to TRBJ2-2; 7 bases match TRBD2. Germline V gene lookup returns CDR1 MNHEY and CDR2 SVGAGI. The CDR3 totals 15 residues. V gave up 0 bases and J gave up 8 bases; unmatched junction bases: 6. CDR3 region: CASSYSPSGRGELFF. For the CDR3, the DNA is TGTGCCAGCAGTTACTCGCCTAGCGGAAGAGGGGAGCTGTTTTTT.